This TCR beta chain was sequenced for a study of cytomegalovirus exposure and HLA in healthy donors. Samples came from healthy bone marrow donors. Both 60 Vbeta primers and 13 Jbeta primers went into the PCR. Sequencing was performed with immunoSEQ multiplex PCR; in TCRdb, only in-frame clones are kept and a portion is missing. The sample lists some 180,000 clones, 65% to 85% occurring once. Points on this clone: Its specificity is unknown.

Per the germline V gene, CDR1 is SGHDN and CDR2 is FVKESK. The CDR3 has 13 residues. V lost 1 base and J 7 bases, leaving 7 bases between the germline ends. The study, taken as a whole, reports: In a later analysis, a missense DCLRE1C variant was linked to TCR beta V- and J-gene trimming. TCR beta sequences reportedly predicted most subjects' HLA-A and HLA-B alleles accurately.

The chain links TRBV14 to TRBJ2-2, with no clear D. The receptor was derived from a female donor in good health and CMV-seronegative. The sequenced material came from PBMCs. CDR3 sequence (DNA): TGTGCCAGCAGCCAAGCGCGGAGCGGGGAGCTGTTTTTT. Translation gives CASSQARSGELFF.